This T cell receptor (beta chain) was identified during a study of a mutant IDH1 vaccine in newly diagnosed glioma (dated by TCRdb to about 2021). For context, the study as a whole: Of the roughly 33 treated patients, roughly 62% were male and approximately 38% were female, and the mean age was 40.4 years. Before enrollment, patients had received standard therapy of radiotherapy alone, temozolomide alone, or radiochemotherapy with temozolomide; most received the combination. Peripheral blood was drawn at six visits: V03 (baseline), V05, V07, V10, V12 and V13. Longitudinal TCRB deep sequencing was performed for 20 to 25 treated patients wherever samples were available for exploratory analyses. Study-wide conclusions, independent of this receptor: PBMC samples for TCRB deep sequencing were selected based on availability. Immune responses induced by the vaccine were seen in about 93% of patients across multiple MHC alleles. No apparent relationship was observed between pseudoprogression and alterations in the top peripheral T cell clonotypes detected by TCRB sequencing. It was noted by the authors that analyses of patient blood samples could not be reproduced owing to sample limitations.

The sample's time point, from its label and the paper: baseline, week 1 (first vaccination visit). Per the publication, the treatment or condition label means: pre-vaccination baseline after standard-of-care therapy. The donors had newly diagnosed IDH1-mutant astrocytomas of WHO grade 3 or 4 that showed loss of nuclear ATRX. The samples were drawn from NOA16, a multicentre, single-arm, open-label phase I trial in Germany that tested a mutant IDH1 peptide vaccine in humans for the first time. For immunogenicity testing, the blood drawn at visit V03 was used as the baseline sample. The DNeasy Blood and Tissue Kit was used to extract genomic DNA from EDTA blood for TCRB sequencing. The library was prepared using the immunoSEQ multiplex PCR assay. Following the manufacturer's protocol, the hsTCRB Kit was used to amplify rearranged TCR beta chain sequences. TCRB libraries were sequenced on an Illumina MiSeq. The published analysis was carried out like this. The kit vendor's proprietary platform handled demultiplexing, trimming and gene mapping. The source is immuneACCESS, and TCRdb retained only in-frame sequences with V and J called. Part of the clones is not carried over; for the studies checked, unresolved V genes explain less than half of this, and the remainder is unexplained. From that table come the V and J calls and clone size; the DNA was used to work out D and trimming. Here the sample has under 25,000 clones; approximately 93% occur a single time. Clones ranked in the top ten supply approximately 1.3% of the sample.

The CDR3 covers 15 residues, taking in both the cysteine and the phenylalanine. The kept DNA is CDR3 alone, 45 bases in frame from the first base. Trimming takes 6 bases from V and 2 bases from J, and the germline ends sit 15 bases apart. In the germline V gene, CDR1 corresponds to SGHTS and CDR2 to YDEGEE. Regarding this clone: Its antigen has not been determined. Base qualities are missing; no much larger clone stands one base away.

Sequences were derived from PBMCs, sampled from a glioma patient treated with radiotherapy, temozolomide or both. The receptor comes from a man aged 35 to 55 with glioma. This chain is built from TRBV5-8 and TRBJ1-3; the best D guess is TRBD1, with 6 bases matching. The DNA sequence follows: TGTGCCAGCACACAGGGTACGCTCGCTGGAAACACCATATATTTT. This yields the protein CASTQGTLAGNTIYF.